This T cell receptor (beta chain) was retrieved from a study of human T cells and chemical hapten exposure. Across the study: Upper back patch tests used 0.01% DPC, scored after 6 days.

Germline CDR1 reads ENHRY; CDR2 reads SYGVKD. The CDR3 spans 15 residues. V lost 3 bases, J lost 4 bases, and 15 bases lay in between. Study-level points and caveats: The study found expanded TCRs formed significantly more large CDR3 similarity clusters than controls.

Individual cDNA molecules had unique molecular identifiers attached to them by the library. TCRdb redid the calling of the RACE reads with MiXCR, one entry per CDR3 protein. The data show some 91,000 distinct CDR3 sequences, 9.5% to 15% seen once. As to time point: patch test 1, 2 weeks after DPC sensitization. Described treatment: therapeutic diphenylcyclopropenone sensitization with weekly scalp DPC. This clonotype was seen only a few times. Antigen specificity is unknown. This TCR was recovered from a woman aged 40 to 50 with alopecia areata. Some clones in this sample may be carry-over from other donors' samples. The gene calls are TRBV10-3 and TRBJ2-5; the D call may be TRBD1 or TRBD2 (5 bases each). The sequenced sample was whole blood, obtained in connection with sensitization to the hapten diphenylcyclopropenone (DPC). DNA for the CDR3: TGTGCCATCAGTGAACACGTGAGAGGGACAGAGACCCAGTACTTC. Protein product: CAISEHVRGTETQYF.